This passage covers 3 T cell receptor beta chains from one sample sequenced in a study of T cell changes during pregnancy in multiple sclerosis. Some clones are missing from TCRdb's copy, which holds only in-frame ones; the method was immunoSEQ multiplex PCR. This sample carries 15,000 to 20,000 clones, 89% of them seen once, and the ten largest clones take about 7.5%. Source: CD8+ T cells from peripheral blood mononuclear cells, taken in the second trimester of pregnancy. The receptors stem from a female donor in good health, enrolled as a control in a pregnancy study.

This sequence joins TRBV7-8 and TRBJ2-2, with 9 bases aligning to TRBD1. Losses at the gene ends were 1 base for V and 1 base for J; bases not matched to a gene: 7. The CDR3 has 18 amino acids. The germline V gene encodes CDR1 SGHVS and CDR2 FQNEAQ. CDR3 sequence reads: CASSLGGGTGKNTGELFF. In DNA, the CDR3 is TGTGCCAGCAGCTTAGGGGGGGGGACAGGGAAGAACACCGGGGAGCTGTTTTTT. Full variable domain (remainder filled in from reference TRBV7-8 and TRBJ2-2): GAGVSQSPRYKVAKRGQDVALRCDPISGHVSLFWYQQALGQGPEFLTYFQNEAQLDKSGLPSDRFFAERPEGSVSTLKIQRTQQEDSAVYLCASSLGGGTGKNTGELFFGEGSRLTVL.

The V gene is TRBV6-4, the J gene TRBJ1-4, with D possibly TRBD1 on 6 matching bases. The CDR3 covers 13 residues. Germline V gene lookup returns CDR1 MRHNA and CDR2 SNTAGT. V gave up 5 bases and J gave up 9 bases, with 13 bases separating them. The CDR3 bases are TGTGCCAGCAGTCGGGACATTCGAAAAAAACTGTTTTTT. Amino acid sequence: CASSRDIRKKLFF.

This chain joins TRBV6-1 and TRBJ2-2, with D maybe TRBD1 (6 bases). The CDR3 covers 16 residues. V shed 2 bases and J shed 6 bases, with 16 bases lying between them. Germline V gene sequence: CDR1 MNHNS, CDR2 SASEGT. The CDR3 is CASSEIVDRTAGELFF. DNA for the CDR3: TGTGCCAGCAGTGAAATCGTAGACAGGACGGCCGGGGAGCTGTTTTTT.